The clone carrying this TCR beta chain is a singleton in its sample. Its antigen is currently unknown. CD8 memory merged CD45RO+ with CCR7-negative CD45RA+ TemRA cells. Genomic DNA from each subset was divided evenly over several immunoSEQ plates. Assay: immunoSEQ multiplex PCR; the TCRdb copy retains only in-frame clones and omits some. The sample has roughly 410,000 clones, about 96% seen once. This specimen belongs to a study of shared clonotypes between healthy human individuals. At the level of the study: Ranging from 18 to 49 in age, donors were a couple of women and a few men. Study-level results: For naive CD4 cells, around 5% of clonotypes were shared across a few donors.

This CDR3 comprises 12 residues. Deletions cut 8 bases from V and 5 bases from J, with 15 bases between. Germline assignment: CDR1 GTSNPN and CDR2 SVGIG (reference sequence). The gene calls are TRBV30 and TRBJ1-1; D is unclear. The sequence was obtained from a man younger than 40 in good health. Sequenced material: memory CD8+ T cells sorted from blood. The subset here: CD45RO+ cells pooled with CCR7-negative TemRA cells. The CDR3: CAHSRGGTEAFF. The CDR3 coding sequence is TGTGCCCACAGCCGAGGTGGGACTGAAGCTTTCTTT.